This TCR beta chain was recovered during a study of blood T cell repertoires in COVID-19. Study as a whole: Collection of acute and convalescent COVID-19 samples took place in the United States, Italy and Spain. The cDNA or gDNA used as material had been derived from T cells, B-cell-depleted T cells, or PBMCs.

The V and J ends lost 2 bases and 2 bases, in that order; junction bases with no gene match: 6. The CDR3 loop spans 15 amino acids. Per the germline V gene, CDR1 is GTSNPN and CDR2 is SVGIG (reference sequence). Clinical histories supplied by participants themselves formed the basis of cohort assignment. The method was immunoSEQ multiplex PCR; TCRdb's version includes in-frame clones alone and lacks a portion of them. The sample has 150,000 or so clones, around nine tenths seen once. This clonotype was sampled from a woman in her 30s with acute COVID-19. The material sequenced was PBMCs or T cells enriched from blood (not recorded which). The rearrangement links TRBV30 to TRBJ2-7, with 10 bases fitting TRBD2. CDR3 sequence: CAWSTRTSGTYEQYF. The CDR3 bases are TGTGCCTGGAGTACGCGGACTAGCGGAACCTACGAGCAGTACTTC.